This T cell receptor beta chain was recorded in a study of cytomegalovirus exposure and HLA in healthy donors (dated by TCRdb to about 2017). About the study as a whole: An earlier analysis of some 600 of the donors reported approximately 300 Gb of sequence data and 117 million unique TCR beta sequences obtained from approximately 180 million T cells. The study aimed to test whether cataloging public T cell receptors could reveal signatures of past pathogen exposure. Genome-wide SNP genotypes for about three fifths of the roughly 670 donors were used in a later genetic analysis, which treated that subset as a discovery cohort. Several DR-DQ haplotypes were handled as single units for association and clustering because linkage in the cohort was strong. Class I and class II HLA loci were covered by the typing at four-digit resolution. High-throughput TCR immunosequencing, statistical association of individual TCRs with disease status, and machine learning were combined to predict cytomegalovirus infection status. A later analysis re-examined previously published TCR beta repertoires from about 700 donors and added high-resolution HLA genotyping to investigate patterns of TCR occurrence. Of the roughly 400 genotyped donors, roughly 80% fell in the genetic ancestry cluster associated with self-reported Caucasian donors. Every discovery cohort repertoire had been produced on one sequencing platform. The later analysis used no new phenotypic data to find candidate immune exposures, relying instead on TCR beta sequences and their occurrence across donors. The number of donors typed differed by locus, with roughly 629-640 for A, B, C, DRB1 and DQB1, about 500 for DQA1, over 600 for DPA1, and some 450 for DPB1. Besides the first cohort of 550 to 750 subjects, a separate validation cohort made up of 120 or so different subjects was used. Donor age, sex, ethnicity and CMV serostatus were compiled alongside the repertoire data. The study profiled the T cell repertoires of 500 to 800 subjects by immunosequencing and related them to cytomegalovirus serostatus. Roughly 300 gigabases of sequencing data and tens of millions of unique TCR sequences were included in an early release covering about 700 HLA-typed donors. On average, about 240,000 unique TCR beta nucleotide sequences were sequenced per donor among some 420 genotyped donors of the cohort, with roughly 18% of those sequences being non-productive. In an earlier analysis of several hundred of the donors, high-throughput TCR beta sequencing was used to judge whether each TCR beta V gene segment behaved as functional or pseudogenic.

As regards this clone: No antigen is known for it. No per-base quality is available; no much larger clone lies one base away.

Taken from the germline V gene, the CDR1 and CDR2 loops are MDHEN and SYDVKM. Trimming takes 2 bases from V and 7 bases from J, and the germline ends sit 12 bases apart. The CDR3 measures 14 amino acids from cysteine to phenylalanine. Here the CDR3 DNA is all that survives: 42 bases in frame from base 1. Results and caveats for the whole study, not just this receptor: Around 16 rarely observed V segments, including chromosome 9 orphons, were excluded from the earlier analysis of some 590 of the donors because counts were too low. A further reported finding was that TCR beta sequences accurately predicted the HLA-A and HLA-B alleles for most subjects in the first cohort. In vitro tests confirmed that a few of the cytomegalovirus-associated TCR beta chains recognize cytomegalovirus antigens. A total of some 180 TCR beta chains were listed by the study as associated with cytomegalovirus. A later genetic analysis associated a missense DCLRE1C variant with V-gene and J-gene trimming of TCR beta chains, and an independent cohort replicated the association. Assigning TCR associations to individual alleles was difficult when HLA alleles, especially DR and DQ, strongly co-occurred. According to the authors, the approach could potentially be generalized to other disease states and immunological phenotypes. The presence/absence analyses assumed that sequencing depth was roughly uniform across donors, and that assumption may not be true. In both the original and validation cohorts, the classifier was reported to diagnose cytomegalovirus status with high specificity and sensitivity. The cohort was sequenced for TCR beta chains only, and without alpha or paired-chain data the features that could be detected were limited. The 87-base-pair reads could not distinguish some IMGT-functional V segments, including TRBV6-2 and TRBV6-3, so those segments were excluded. Compared with the approximately 710-donor mean, donors in an Asian-associated ancestry cluster had fewer N-insertions in productive TCRs, according to a later genetic analysis. In a later analysis, HLA-associated TCR beta chains showed more clonal expansion and lower generation probabilities than non-associated chains that were equally common. In a later analysis, the rate of TCR association differed among HLA loci, with DRB1 alleles having the most associated TCRs and HLA-C alleles having the fewest. Across donors, most TCR sequences were observed very rarely, whereas some public TCRs were present in many individuals. Linkage disequilibrium might explain the correlated functional status among segregating V segments, but an unknown experimental factor could not be excluded. A later analysis found that most CMV-associated TCR beta chains appeared HLA-restricted, with HLA associations seemingly driven largely by CMV exposure. Broadly in line with IMGT annotations, most TCR beta V segments showed up in productive rearrangements about 87% or about 30% of the time in an earlier analysis of approximately 600 of the donors. The sequencing pipeline was judged likely to have produced a cluster of highly shared sequence variants as a technical artifact. A later analysis associated 16,951 TCR beta sequences with specific HLA alleles at a false discovery rate of 0.05. Because HLA typing was unavailable for some donors at each locus, only the typed subset was used in association tests. CMV serostatus was the only immune exposure information available for the cohort. Several of the top co-occurrence clusters appeared to be linked to parvovirus B19, influenza, CMV and Epstein-Barr virus, according to a later analysis.

Libraries were prepared through the immunoSEQ multiplex PCR assay. The multiplex PCR relied on a mix of 60 forward primers for TCR Vbeta segments and 13 reverse primers for TCR Jbeta segments. The CDR3 region of rearranged TCR beta genes was amplified from genomic DNA with a multiplex PCR assay. On the Illumina HiSeq System, the amplified TCR beta libraries were sequenced as 87-base-pair reads. Concerning the study's data processing: A later analysis counted some 80 million unique TCR beta chains across the 600 to 850 repertoires, and 10 million to 11 million of these chains were shared by at least two donors. Raw reads were error-corrected and collapsed into unique sequences by a nearest-neighbor algorithm in which closely related sequences were merged to remove PCR and sequencing errors. V, D and J gene segments were assigned by aligning CDR3 sequences to IMGT reference sequences. For a sequence to be retained, a match of at least six nucleotides was required to both a V gene segment and a J gene segment. A rearrangement was called productive if the CDR3 had no stop codons and remained in frame with V and J, and every other rearrangement was called non-productive. CDR3 was defined by IMGT convention, running from the second conserved V-encoded cysteine to the conserved J-encoded phenylalanine. The earlier analysis of about 620 of the donors excluded sequences that lacked an unambiguous match to a single V gene segment. An earlier analysis of approximately 590 of the donors classified V segments as functional when productive rearrangements were above 56.7% and as segregating when the standard deviation between donors was above 5%. A statistical classification framework was built for diagnosing cytomegalovirus status from the catalog of TCR beta chain sequences. In a later analysis, V and J genes were assigned by comparing TCR nucleotide sequences against IMGT/GENE-DB human TR gene sequences. Using the TCRdist pipeline, a later analysis assigned CDR3 sequences along with most-parsimonious VDJ recombination scenarios. In a later analysis, each TCR beta chain was defined by its CDR3 amino acid sequence together with its V-gene family, and reads lacking a unique V-gene family were excluded. To address suspected cross-contamination and a sequencing artifact, a later analysis removed 592 highly shared, low-generation-probability nucleotide sequences. For each public chain, a later analysis derived a clonal expansion index from normalized ranks of inferred template counts within each repertoire. In a later analysis, generation probabilities were computed using a VDJ recombination model fitted to out-of-frame rearrangements, and the results were checked against IGoR. In a later analysis, TCR-TCR, TCR-HLA and TCR-CMV co-occurrence was scored with hypergeometric tests, and a repertoire-size bias correction was applied to TCR pairs. False discovery rates were estimated in a later analysis by permuting HLA or CMV assignments 20 times. In a later analysis, co-occurring TCRs were grouped using DBSCAN, and TCRdist sequence similarity was added for clustering within HLA-allele-positive subsets. Repertoires with fewer than 30,000 or more than 120,000 public chains, plus five repertoires with anomalous nucleotide sharing, were excluded from co-occurrence clustering. What TCRdb holds here is the immuneACCESS table cut down to in-frame rearrangements. Part of the clones is not present; checked against another copy, under half of the missing clones reflect an unresolved V gene, and the others are unexplained. The V and J calls and clone size were taken over from that table, and D and trimming were inferred from the DNA. In this sample the table shows 90,000 to 120,000 clones, around four fifths of which occur a single time. More than 1.5% of the sample rests with the top ten.

The cohort consisted of 650 to 700 healthy bone marrow donors. At the time of sampling, all cohort members were nominally healthy, though unrecorded immune exposures were likely present. The donor was CMV seronegative and belonged to the group of 352 seronegative cohort members. A peripheral blood sample was collected from each donor, and TCR beta sequencing was performed on peripheral blood mononuclear cells. Genomic DNA extraction from the blood cell samples was performed with the Qiagen DNeasy Blood Extraction Kit. This sequence uses TRBV28 and TRBJ1-3, with no confident D gene call. Sequencing was done on a sample of PBMCs. The sequence came from a middle-aged woman in good health and CMV-seronegative. This receptor carries the CDR3 CASSLQRTRNTIYF. In nucleotides, the sequence is TGTGCCAGCAGTTTACAAAGGACTCGGAACACCATATATTTT.